Each of the 19 T cell receptor beta chains below was sequenced from the same sample in a study of blood T cells in healthy people across ages. For the second PCR, which ran for roughly 6 to 11 cycles, a sample-barcoded 5' primer and a J-beta primer mix were used. TCRdb reprocessed the 5' RACE reads with MiXCR, giving one entry per CDR3 protein. The table has around 1,000,000 distinct CDR3 sequences, roughly a quarter seen once; the top ten hold around 0.7%. These data are also associated with another study on T cells of mothers and their children.

Material: blood. Source of these receptors: a girl aged 2-15 years in good health.

This clonotype was counted a few times. V usage is TRBV28 and J usage is TRBJ1-5; TRBD1 might be the D (5 bases). Per germline, CDR1 MDHEN and CDR2 SYDVKM. The V end lost 3 bases, the J end lost 7 bases, and 13 bases lay between the germline ends. This CDR3 is 14 amino acids long. The CDR3 loop reads CASSFGRRDQPQHF. In DNA form, the CDR3 reads TGTGCCAGCAGTTTCGGCAGGCGGGACCAGCCCCAGCATTTT.

V gene TRBV29-1 combines with J gene TRBJ1-4, with D perhaps matching TRBD1 (5 bases). CDR1 and CDR2 from the germline V gene are SQVTM and ANQGSEA. The CDR3 is 15 residues long. V was cut by 5 bases and J by 0 bases, with 13 bases left in between. CDR3 amino acids: CSVPGGEATNEKLFF. CDR3 DNA sequence: TGCAGCGTTCCCGGGGGGGAGGCAACTAATGAAAAACTGTTTTTT.

The chain is built from TRBV20-1 and TRBJ2-1, with D unresolved. This CDR3 comprises 15 residues. Trimming cost V 6 bases and J 0 bases, with 15 bases left between them. Germline values: CDR1 DFQATT, CDR2 SNEGSKA (reference sequence). The CDR3 reads CSAYRLGNSYNEQFF. DNA of the CDR3: TGCAGTGCCTACCGCCTTGGTAACTCCTACAATGAGCAGTTCTTC.

This chain uses TRBV4-3 with TRBJ2-5; tentatively, D is TRBD1 or TRBD2 (5 bases each). Matching the DNA end better, TRBJ2-1 makes the J call doubtful. CDR1 and CDR2 from the germline V gene are LGHNA and YSLEER. The CDR3 has 15 amino acids. CDR3 sequence: CASSQEWQGPWEQFF. CDR3 nucleotides: TGCGCCAGCAGCCAAGAGTGGCAGGGACCGTGGGAGCAGTTCTTC.

This clonotype was counted a few times. J is TRBJ2-5 and V is TRBV5-1, with TRBD2 as a possible D gene (6 bases). The V end was cut by 5 bases, the J end by 4 bases, with 15 bases between. The CDR3 has 14 amino acids. The germline CDR1 and CDR2 sequences are SGHRS and YFSETQ. CDR3 residues: CASRTGGPGETQYF. DNA for the CDR3: TGCGCCAGCAGAACCGGGGGTCCGGGAGAGACCCAGTACTTC.

This clonotype was seen a handful of times. V and J are TRBV27 and TRBJ1-1; maybe TRBD1 (6 bases). The V end was cut by 5 bases, the J end by 1 base, with 11 bases between. The V gene's germline CDR1 is MNHEY and CDR2 SMNVEV (reference sequence). The CDR3 totals 14 residues. The CDR3 protein is CASSNWGANTEAFF. The CDR3 coding sequence is TGTGCCAGCAGTAATTGGGGGGCGAACACTGAAGCTTTCTTT.

In its sample, this clonotype was seen a few times. This sequence joins TRBV20-1 and TRBJ1-2; D not resolved. The V gene lost 6 bases and the J gene lost 8 bases, with 10 bases spanning the gap. Germline-derived CDR1 and CDR2 are DFQATT and SNEGSKA (reference sequence). The CDR3 has 10 amino acids. The CDR3 loop is CSALITGYTF. CDR3 sequence (DNA): TGCAGTGCCCTAATTACCGGCTACACCTTC.

The gene calls are TRBV11-2 and TRBJ2-5; 7 bases agree with TRBD2. The J call is in doubt because the DNA end fits TRBJ2-7 better. CDR3 size: 15 residues. Per germline, CDR1 SGHAT and CDR2 FQNNGV. CDR3 sequence: CASSLGLAARYEQYF. The CDR3 bases are TGTGCCAGCAGCTTAGGGCTAGCGGCGAGGTACGAGCAGTACTTC.

This chain connects TRBV12-3 or TRBV12-4 to TRBJ1-1; D is ambiguous. The CDR3 sequence is 15 residues long. V was trimmed by 6 bases and J by 0 bases, leaving 14 bases between them. The CDR3 nucleotides read TGTGCCAGCAGGAGTATGCGGATCATGAACACTGAAGCTTTCTTT. This sequence encodes CASRSMRIMNTEAFF.

The V gene is TRBV3-1, the J gene TRBJ1-6; D not certain. The CDR3 contains 14 residues. The V end was cut by 0 bases, the J end by 8 bases, with 8 bases between. The germline gives CDR1 LGHDT, CDR2 YNNKEL (reference sequence). CDR3 nucleotide sequence: TGTGCCAGCAGCCAAGAAGTCTTGGATTCACCCCTCCACTTT. This codes for CASSQEVLDSPLHF.

CDR3 bases: TGCAGCGTGGAGGGGACAGGGGAGTTGTTCTACGAGCAGTACTTC. Encoded protein: CSVEGTGELFYEQYF. The chain carries TRBV29-1 and TRBJ2-1; 10 bases line up with TRBD1. The J call may be mistaken, given a closer DNA end match to TRBJ2-7. This CDR3 region has 15 residues. Germline CDR1 is SQVTM and CDR2 is ANQGSEA.

As to this clonotype: No conserved phenylalanine or tryptophan is present at the end of the CDR3, so a read error is the likely explanation. This chain joins TRBV12-3 or TRBV12-4 and TRBJ1-3, with D hard to call. Trimming cost V 3 bases and J 0 bases, with 12 bases left between them. This CDR3 has 16 residues. The CDR3 sequence: CASSLSGRSSGNTIYL. The CDR3, as DNA: TGTGCCAGCAGTTTGTCAGGACGGAGCTCTGGAAACACCATATATCTT.

This clonotype was counted only a few times. The CDR3 sequence: CSVEDLKRGDGYTF. The CDR3 DNA is TGCAGCGTTGAAGATCTTAAGCGCGGGGATGGCTACACCTTC. The chain recombines TRBV29-1 with TRBJ1-2, with D uncertain. Germline V gene lookup returns CDR1 SQVTM and CDR2 ANQGSEA. The length of the CDR3 is 14 residues. The V gene lost 0 bases and the J gene lost 6 bases, with 14 bases spanning the gap.

The chain combines TRBV5-1 with TRBJ2-1, with 9 bases that match TRBD2. J lost 4 bases, V lost 0 bases, and 5 bases had no gene match. Germline V lookup: CDR1 SGHRS, CDR2 YFSETQ. CDR3 length: 16 amino acids. CDR3 nucleotides: TGCGCCAGCAGCTTGGAAACGACTAGCGGATACAATGAGCAGTTCTTC. Protein sequence: CASSLETTSGYNEQFF.

The table lists this clonotype with a few counts. The rearrangement links TRBV29-1 to TRBJ2-5; 7 bases match TRBD2. CDR1 is SQVTM and CDR2 is ANQGSEA in the germline V gene. The CDR3 is 12 amino acids. The trim removed 5 bases at V and 2 bases at J, leaving 2 bases unmatched. The CDR3 is CSVREEQETQYF. The DNA of the CDR3 is TGCAGCGTTCGGGAGGAACAAGAGACCCAGTACTTC. Variable domain in full (rest from reference TRBV29-1 and TRBJ2-5): SAVISQKPSRDICQRGTSLTIQCQVDSQVTMMFWYRQQPGQSLTLIATANQGSEATYESGFVIDKFPISRPNLTFSTLTVSNMSPEDSSIYLCSVREEQETQYFGPGTRLLVL.

This clonotype has a single count. The rearrangement links TRBV7-9 to TRBJ1-2; D gene ambiguous. V lost 7 bases, J lost 2 bases, and 14 bases lay in between. CDR3 length: 14 residues. Looked up from germline, CDR1 is SEHNR and CDR2 is FQNEAQ (reference sequence). This CDR3 reads CASTPTEANYGYTF. The CDR3 nucleotides are TGTGCCAGCACCCCAACGGAAGCAAACTATGGCTACACCTTC.

The chain combines TRBV4-1 with TRBJ2-7; the D gene could be TRBD1 or TRBD2 (5 bases each). Trimming removed 0 bases from V and 0 bases from J, with 12 bases in between. CDR1 and CDR2 from the germline V gene are MGHRA and YSYEKL. This CDR3 contains 16 residues. The CDR3 DNA reads as TGCGCCAGCAGCCAAGATCTTGCAGGGACCTCCTACGAGCAGTACTTC. It codes for CASSQDLAGTSYEQYF.

This clonotype turned up a few times. One end of the junction fails to match germline, which may point to a read error. The chain uses TRBV5-1 and TRBJ2-5; TRBD2 aligns across 7 bases. The J call may be incorrect, as the DNA end agrees better with TRBJ2-1. Germline CDR1 reads SGHRS; CDR2 reads YFSETQ. CDR3 length equals 17 residues. CDR3 region: CAGSLEGGPQVGNEQFF. CDR3 DNA: TGCGCCGGCAGCCTCGAGGGAGGGCCTCAGGTCGGGAATGAGCAGTTCTTC.

The rearrangement links TRBV20-1 to TRBJ2-5, with 11 bases aligning to TRBD1. The better agreement between TRBJ2-1 and the DNA end casts doubt on the J call. This CDR3 spans 15 amino acids. The V gene's germline CDR1 is DFQATT and CDR2 SNEGSKA (reference sequence). In nucleotides, the CDR3 is TGCAGTGCTCATGTTTCGGGACAGGGGGATGGTGAGCAGTTCTTC. This translates into CSAHVSGQGDGEQFF.